One sample yielded the 26 T cell receptor beta chains listed below, sequenced in a study of CD8 T cells in Susac syndrome (dated by TCRdb to about 2019). The library was made by the immunoSEQ multiplex PCR assay. RNA was extracted using the RNeasy kit, and about 0.5 to 1 ug of the RNA was reverse transcribed with random hexamers. TCRdb passed the public sequencing reads through fastp at Q25 and MiXCR, retaining productive beta sequences. Every entry covers one CDR3 protein and lists the most common genes and DNA from its rows. Present in this sample are tens of thousands of distinct CDR3 sequences, 93% of which were seen just once. Of the sample, around 0.15% is held by the ten largest clones. The sequencing sample was made of CD4+ T cells from PBMCs. The receptors stem from a human donor with Susac syndrome.

The V gene is TRBV10-3, the J gene TRBJ1-2; TRBD1 might be the D (5 bases). Germline V lookup: CDR1 ENHRY, CDR2 SYGVKD. With 8 bases removed from V and 7 bases from J, the gap between germline ends came to 17 bases. The CDR3 runs 13 residues. The CDR3 bases are TGTGCCATCGGGACGGGTGTCGATCTTGGCTACACCTTC. Its translation is CAIGTGVDLGYTF.

V gene TRBV11-2 combines with J gene TRBJ2-7; TRBD1 agrees at 10 bases. Germline V CDR1 and CDR2: SGHAT, FQNNGV. Trimming at V came to 3 bases and at J to 3 bases, leaving 8 bases not matched to a gene. This CDR3 comprises 16 residues. This CDR3 reads CASSFLTRTGGYEQYF. CDR3 DNA: TGTGCCAGCAGCTTTCTTACGCGGACAGGGGGCTACGAGCAGTACTTC.

The chain carries TRBV6-2 or TRBV6-3 and TRBJ2-3; 7 bases agree with TRBD1. V lost 11 bases, J lost 8 bases, and 19 bases stayed unmatched. The CDR3 covers 15 residues. Germline V gene data show CDR1 as MNHEY and CDR2 as SVGEGT. The CDR3, as DNA: TGTGCCGGTTCCGGGACAGATAATTACATTGGTACGCAGTATTTT. Protein sequence: CAGSGTDNYIGTQYF.

J is TRBJ2-4 and V is TRBV14; D might be TRBD2 (5 bases). This CDR3 is built from 18 residues. The germline gives CDR1 SGHDN, CDR2 FVKESK. V dropped 2 bases and J dropped 2 bases, with 19 bases sitting between them. In DNA form, the CDR3 reads TGTGCCAGCAGCCAAACCCGGGGATACGGGGTGTCCAAAAACATTCAGTACTTC. Translating gives CASSQTRGYGVSKNIQYF.

This clonotype is a singleton in its sample. The chain joins TRBV3-1 to TRBJ1-2; D not certain. Germline V CDR1 and CDR2: LGHDT, YNNKEL (reference sequence). The CDR3 is 14 residues long. V was pared by 0 bases and J by 4 bases, with 9 bases between. The CDR3 region has the DNA TGTGCCAGCAGCCAAGAATCCATACGCTATGGCTACACCTTC. This encodes CASSQESIRYGYTF.

This chain links TRBV18 with TRBJ2-1; 7 nucleotides agree with TRBD1. CDR3 length equals 15 residues. V trimming: 5 bases; J trimming: 4 bases; junction bases outside the gene matches: 8. Germline V gene lookup returns CDR1 KGHSH and CDR2 LQKENI. As DNA, the CDR3 is TGTGCCAGCTCATACAGGGGCCGAGGGTACAATGAGCAGTTCTTC. Amino acid sequence: CASSYRGRGYNEQFF.

The chain recombines TRBV2 with TRBJ1-2; 7 positions match TRBD1. CDR1 SNHLY and CDR2 FYNNEI come from the germline V gene. The CDR3 length is 14 residues. V shed 5 bases and J 9 bases; nucleotides not matched to a gene: 12. The CDR3 DNA reads TGTGCCAGCAGTCCATCGCCCCCGGGACAGAGCTACACCTTC. Amino acid sequence: CASSPSPPGQSYTF.

This chain uses TRBV5-1 with TRBJ1-1; 8 bases are a match to TRBD1. The germline CDR1 and CDR2 sequences are SGHRS and YFSETQ. There are 14 residues in the CDR3. V was clipped by 3 bases and J by 0 bases; unmatched bases: 1. The CDR3, as DNA: TGCGCCAGCAGCTGGACAGGGATGAACACTGAAGCTTTCTTT. It is translated as CASSWTGMNTEAFF.

The chain has TRBV5-1 and TRBJ2-2; TRBD1 matches at 10 bases. With V trimmed by 3 bases and J by 7 bases, 6 bases remained unmatched. Germline loops: CDR1 SGHRS, CDR2 YFSETQ. The CDR3 contains 15 residues. The CDR3 protein is CASSSTGTGDGELFF. DNA of the CDR3: TGCGCCAGCAGCTCTACCGGGACAGGGGACGGGGAGCTGTTTTTT.

The chain carries TRBV28 and TRBJ2-7, with 12 bases matching TRBD1. Trimming cost V 4 bases and J 3 bases; bases outside gene matches: 7. This CDR3 is built from 16 residues. Germline loops: CDR1 MDHEN, CDR2 SYDVKM. Here the CDR3 reads CASSSAGTGGIYEQYF. CDR3 bases: TGTGCCAGCAGTTCCGCCGGGACAGGGGGCATCTACGAGCAGTACTTC.

The rearrangement joins TRBV20-1 to TRBJ1-5, with TRBD1 matching 10 bases. Germline-derived CDR1 and CDR2 are DFQATT and SNEGSKA (reference sequence). V shed 7 bases and J 0 bases; nucleotides not matched to a gene: 12. CDR3 size: 17 residues. The CDR3 here is CSVIIGTGAYSNQPQHF. The DNA of the CDR3 is TGCAGTGTTATTATCGGGACAGGGGCCTATAGCAATCAGCCCCAGCATTTT.

The V call is TRBV12-3 or TRBV12-4, the J call TRBJ2-2; no firm D call. The CDR3 has 15 amino acids. The V and J ends lost 5 bases and 0 bases respectively, with 10 bases between them. CDR3 amino acids: CASSETPTNTGELFF. The CDR3 coding sequence is TGTGCCAGCAGTGAAACACCTACGAACACCGGGGAGCTGTTTTTT.

The chain recombines TRBV11-2 with TRBJ1-4, with a tentative D call TRBD1 (5 bases). CDR3 length equals 15 residues. Looked up from germline, CDR1 is SGHAT and CDR2 is FQNNGV. Trimming pared 0 bases from V and 8 bases from J, leaving 13 bases between. In DNA form, the CDR3 reads TGTGCCAGCAGCTTAGACCCGGGACCAGGCGAAAAACTGTTTTTT. Translating gives CASSLDPGPGEKLFF.

J is TRBJ2-7 and V is TRBV5-1; perhaps TRBD1 as D (5 bases). The CDR3 length is 14 residues. Germline values: CDR1 SGHRS, CDR2 YFSETQ. Trimming cost V 0 bases and J 2 bases, with 9 bases left between them. DNA for the CDR3: TGCGCCAGCAGCTTGGTGCCAGGGACCTACGAGCAGTACTTC. Translation: CASSLVPGTYEQYF. Together with reference TRBV5-1 and TRBJ2-7, the CDR3 gives the full variable domain: KAGVTQTPRYLIKTRGQQVTLSCSPISGHRSVSWYQQTPGQGLQFLFEYFSETQRNKGNFPGRFSGRQFSNSRSEMNVSTLELGDSALYLCASSLVPGTYEQYFGPGTRLTVT.

This rearrangement joins TRBV3-1 to TRBJ1-2; unclear D gene. Trimming took off 2 bases at V and 8 bases at J, with 9 bases between the two ends. This CDR3 is built from 12 residues. CDR1 is LGHDT and CDR2 is YNNKEL in the germline V gene (reference sequence). The CDR3 bases are TGTGCCAGCAGCCAAAGAGGGTACGGCTACACCTTC. Its translation is CASSQRGYGYTF.

CDR3 sequence (DNA): TGCAGTGGGGGGACCGCACGGGAGCAGTACTTC. Residues: CSGGTAREQYF. V gene TRBV20-1 combines with J gene TRBJ2-7; perhaps D is TRBD1 or TRBD2 (5 bases each). This CDR3 spans 11 amino acids. V was clipped by 7 bases and J by 7 bases, with 14 bases between them. Germline CDR1 is DFQATT and CDR2 is SNEGSKA (reference sequence).

The chain uses TRBV5-1 and TRBJ2-7, with unresolved D. CDR1 SGHRS and CDR2 YFSETQ come from the germline V gene. The V gene lost 0 bases and the J gene lost 10 bases, with 14 bases spanning the gap. The CDR3 sequence is 13 residues long. The CDR3 DNA follows: TGCGCCAGCAGCTTGGAGACTCTAGAGGATCAGTACTTC. Protein: CASSLETLEDQYF.

This rearrangement joins TRBV6-1 to TRBJ1-1; D unclear. The CDR3 has 15 amino acids. Germline lookup yields CDR1 MNHNS and CDR2 SASEGT. Trimming pared 1 base from V and 1 base from J, leaving 10 bases between. As DNA, the CDR3 is TGTGCCAGCAGTGAAGGTCGGATCCAGAACACTGAAGCTTTCTTT. Amino acids: CASSEGRIQNTEAFF.

The CDR3 protein is CASSVEDTDTQYF. The CDR3 DNA sequence: TGTGCCAGTAGTGTGGAGGACACAGATACGCAGTATTTT. This chain uses TRBV19 with TRBJ2-3, with D perhaps TRBD2 (5 bases). Germline-derived CDR1 and CDR2 are LNHDA and SQIVND (reference sequence). V lost 5 bases and J lost 2, with 8 bases in between. The CDR3 sequence is 13 residues long.

The rearrangement links TRBV2 to TRBJ2-2; TRBD1 is a possible D gene (5 bases). The V gene lost 7 bases and the J gene lost 4 bases, with 10 bases spanning the gap. Germline CDR1 is SNHLY and CDR2 is FYNNEI. This CDR3 comprises 13 residues. DNA of the CDR3: TGTGCCAGCAAGGGGCAGGTCACCGGGGAGCTGTTTTTT. This encodes CASKGQVTGELFF.

The chain employs TRBV20-1 and TRBJ2-7; possible D gene TRBD1, 5 bases. The V gene's germline CDR1 is DFQATT and CDR2 SNEGSKA (reference sequence). Between the trimmed V and J ends, which lost 3 bases and 5 bases, there was a span of 14 bases. The CDR3 loop spans 13 amino acids. The CDR3 spells CSASVGVLHEQYF. The CDR3 DNA reads as TGCAGTGCTAGTGTAGGGGTCCTACACGAGCAGTACTTC.

The chain uses TRBV3-1 and TRBJ1-6, with D possibly being TRBD1 (6 bases). The CDR3 sequence is 15 residues long. Germline V gene lookup returns CDR1 LGHDT and CDR2 YNNKEL (reference sequence). The V gene lost 1 base and the J gene lost 8 bases, with 12 bases spanning the gap. The CDR3: CASSQGGRGHSPLHF. The CDR3 region has the DNA TGTGCCAGCAGCCAAGGGGGGCGCGGGCATTCACCCCTCCACTTT.

V is TRBV5-1 and J is TRBJ2-7; 7 bases agree with TRBD1. This CDR3 contains 15 residues. V gave up 4 bases and J gave up 1 base; unmatched junction bases: 8. Germline loops: CDR1 SGHRS, CDR2 YFSETQ. Here the CDR3 reads CASSPSPGQSYEQYF. Here the CDR3 DNA reads TGCGCCAGCAGCCCTTCCCCGGGACAGTCCTACGAGCAGTACTTC.

J is TRBJ2-7 and V is TRBV30; D may match TRBD1 or TRBD2 (5 bases each). This CDR3 has 12 amino acids. The germline V and J ends were trimmed by 6 bases and 3 bases, with 12 bases remaining between them. Germline CDR1 is GTSNPN and CDR2 is SVGIG (reference sequence). CDR3 residues: CACSGRLYEQYF. In DNA form, the CDR3 reads TGTGCCTGTTCGGGACGCCTCTACGAGCAGTACTTC. Combining the CDR3 with reference TRBV30 and TRBJ2-7 gives the whole variable domain SQTIHQWPATLVQPVGSPLSLECTVEGTSNPNLYWYRQAAGRGLQLLFYSVGIGQISSEVPQNLSASRPQDRQFILSSKKLLLSDSGFYLCACSGRLYEQYFGPGTRLTVT.

This clonotype was observed once. At one boundary the junction diverges from the germline segment, which might be a read error. The V and J genes are TRBV19 and TRBJ1-3; 9 positions match TRBD1. Germline CDR1 is LNHDA and CDR2 is SQIVND (reference sequence). This CDR3 has 15 amino acids. For the CDR3, the DNA is TGTGCCAGTAGTATGGACAGGGGATCTGAAAACACCATATATTTT. Amino acid sequence: CASSMDRGSENTIYF.

The CDR3 DNA follows: TGTGCCATCCGACAGGGAGAAAAACTGTTTTTT. It is translated as CAIRQGEKLFF. The chain combines TRBV28 with TRBJ1-4; 7 bases match TRBD1. Germline V gives CDR1 MDHEN, CDR2 SYDVKM. The CDR3 runs 11 residues. V dropped 10 bases and J dropped 8; count of bases not matched to a gene: 4.